The clone carrying this TCR beta chain has only one observation. Its antigen remains unknown. The sample is drawn from a study of T cells in Graves' hyperthyroidism and ophthalmopathy. General observations from the study: In the blood, most expanded thyroid clonotypes above 0.001 appeared as well.

Not enrolled were patients with uncontrolled infection, other autoimmune disease, pregnancy or lactation. This CDR3 comprises 12 residues. Germline loops: CDR1 MNHNS, CDR2 SASEGT. Amplification yielded TCR beta CDR3 regions, with RNA transcripts as the source. The primer set for the first-round RT-PCR of the TCR CDR3 was HTBI. TCRdb reprocessed the multiplex PCR reads via MiXCR and lists one record per CDR3 protein. The table records around 600,000 distinct CDR3 sequences, nearly 45% of them present only once. The sample consisted of peripheral blood or thyroid tissue (not recorded which). This receptor was obtained from an adult man with Graves' disease, either hyperthyroidism or ophthalmopathy (not recorded which). This rearrangement joins TRBV6-1 to TRBJ1-2; D may be TRBD1 (6 bases). Written as DNA, the CDR3 is TGTGCTAACAGGGCCCCTAACTATGGCTACACCTTC. Protein: CANRAPNYGYTF.